Each of the 6 T cell receptor beta chains below was sequenced from the same sample in a study of blood T cell repertoires in COVID-19. Data came from immunoSEQ multiplex PCR; TCRdb stores just in-frame clones and leaves some out. The repertoire holds some 39,000 clones, 75% to 85% seen once, with around a quarter in the top ten. The sequencing sample was made of peripheral blood. These receptors all come from a man older than 75 with acute or convalescent COVID-19.

The sample holds a few counts of this clone. CDR3 residues: CASGTVDSPLHF. The CDR3 DNA reads as TGTGCCAGCGGGACAGTAGATTCACCCCTCCACTTT. This chain links TRBV6-1 with TRBJ1-6; 7 nucleotides match TRBD1. Looked up from germline, CDR1 is MNHNS and CDR2 is SASEGT. CDR3 length equals 12 residues. V was clipped by 8 bases and J by 8 bases; unmatched bases: 3.

V usage is TRBV5-1 and J usage is TRBJ2-2; D unclear. Germline V gives CDR1 SGHRS, CDR2 YFSETQ. This CDR3 spans 14 amino acids. Trimming stripped 5 bases from V and 0 bases from J, with 8 bases between. CDR3 amino acids: CASRSGSNTGELFF. The CDR3 DNA is TGCGCCAGCAGGTCCGGGTCGAACACCGGGGAGCTGTTTTTT.

The chain carries TRBV6-5 and TRBJ1-1; D perhaps matches TRBD1 (6 bases). This CDR3 contains 15 residues. V lost 2 bases and J lost 6, with 16 bases in between. Germline assignment: CDR1 MNHEY and CDR2 SVGAGI. The CDR3 bases are TGTGCCAGCAGTTACGGTCAGGGGTGGGAAGCTGAAGCTTTCTTT. Translating gives CASSYGQGWEAEAFF.

This clone was recorded a few times. The chain couples TRBV10-1 to TRBJ2-7, with TRBD1 matching 8 bases. CDR1 and CDR2 from the germline V gene are WNHNN and SYGVQD (reference sequence). The V segment lost 1 base and the J segment 2 bases; nucleotides outside the gene matches: 16. This CDR3 is 19 amino acids long. CDR3 DNA sequence: TGCGCCAGCAGTGAGTACGCTGCAACCGGGACAGGTAGCACCTACGAGCAGTACTTC. It codes for CASSEYAATGTGSTYEQYF.

This clone was counted a few times. The J gene is TRBJ2-3, the V gene TRBV29-1; TRBD2 aligns across 8 bases. Per the germline V gene, CDR1 is SQVTM and CDR2 is ANQGSEA. This CDR3 is built from 14 residues. The trim removed 6 bases at V and 3 bases at J, leaving 8 bases unmatched. In DNA form, the CDR3 reads TGCAGCGTGACGGCTAGCGGGCGAACAGATACGCAGTATTTT. Its protein is CSVTASGRTDTQYF.

Note on this clone: At one end, the junction sequence differs from germline, possibly due to a read error. The rearrangement joins TRBV19 to TRBJ1-6; no firm D call. This CDR3 has 14 residues. The V gene's germline CDR1 is LNHDA and CDR2 SQIVND (reference sequence). CDR3 sequence reads: CASRIEYKNSPLHF. The CDR3, as DNA: TGTGCCAGTAGGATAGAATATAAAAATTCACCCCTCCACTTT.